A single sample gave rise to the 23 T cell receptor beta chains below, sequenced in a study of cytomegalovirus exposure and HLA in healthy donors. The PCR employed 60 Vbeta primers together with 13 Jbeta primers. TCRdb's table, derived via immunoSEQ multiplex PCR, lists solely in-frame clones and lacks some. This table has approximately 180,000 clones, roughly 80% appearing once. The sample taken for sequencing was PBMCs. All receptors come from a woman under 30 in good health and CMV-seronegative.

The chain has TRBV27 and TRBJ1-5; 7 nucleotides match TRBD1. Looked up from germline, CDR1 is MNHEY and CDR2 is SMNVEV (reference sequence). The CDR3 is 14 amino acids. The V segment lost 2 bases and the J segment 3 bases; nucleotides outside the gene matches: 1. The CDR3 loop reads CASSLGTVNQPQHF. CDR3 in DNA: TGTGCCAGCAGTTTAGGGACAGTCAATCAGCCCCAGCATTTT.

The V call is TRBV19, the J call TRBJ1-5; D not certain. The CDR3 extends over 12 amino acids. V shed 5 bases and J shed 8 bases, with 10 bases lying between them. Germline V gene lookup returns CDR1 LNHDA and CDR2 SQIVND (reference sequence). CDR3 DNA: TGTGCCAGTAGTTCCGGGGTGGAGCCCCAGCATTTT. This gives the protein CASSSGVEPQHF.

This rearrangement joins TRBV7-9 to TRBJ1-3; D is ambiguous. V gave up 1 base and J gave up 0 bases, with 10 bases separating them. CDR3 length equals 16 residues. In germline, CDR1 is SEHNR, CDR2 FQNEAQ (reference sequence). CDR3 region: CASSLVLPSSGNTIYF. The CDR3 DNA sequence: TGTGCCAGCAGCTTAGTACTGCCGAGCTCTGGAAACACCATATATTTT.

The chain links TRBV11-2 to TRBJ1-2; the match to TRBD1 covers 7 bases. Germline CDR1 and CDR2: SGHAT and FQNNGV. V shed 6 bases, J shed 4 bases, and the junction held 8 bases outside the gene matches. CDR3 length equals 14 residues. CDR3 sequence (DNA): TGTGCCAGCAGATACCTGACAGGGTTCTATGGCTACACCTTC. As protein: CASRYLTGFYGYTF.

V usage is TRBV18 and J usage is TRBJ2-3; TRBD1 matches 8 bases. There are 15 residues in the CDR3. The V gene's germline CDR1 is KGHSH and CDR2 LQKENI. V lost 3 bases and J lost 2; bases outside the gene matches: 4. DNA of the CDR3: TGTGCCAGCTCACCGAACCAGGGGGCCACAGATACGCAGTATTTT. This encodes CASSPNQGATDTQYF. Combining the CDR3 with reference TRBV18 and TRBJ2-3 gives the whole variable domain NAGVMQNPRHLVRRRGQEARLRCSPMKGHSHVYWYRQLPEEGLKFMVYLQKENIIDESGMPKERFSAEFPKEGPSILRIQQVVRGDSAAYFCASSPNQGATDTQYFGPGTRLTVL.

This clone was observed once. The chain couples TRBV15 to TRBJ1-5, with D unresolved. Germline V lookup: CDR1 LNHNV, CDR2 YYDKDF (reference sequence). The CDR3 has 14 residues. V lost 1 base and J lost 5, with 9 bases in between. Written as DNA, the CDR3 is TGTGCCACCAGCAGAGTAGTATCCTATCAGCCCCAGCATTTT. Amino acid sequence: CATSRVVSYQPQHF.

The chain employs TRBV9 and TRBJ2-7, with D tentatively TRBD1 (5 bases). CDR1 and CDR2 (germline): SGDLS, YYNGEE. CDR3 length equals 14 residues. Trimming pared 1 base from V and 1 base from J, leaving 9 bases between. As DNA, the CDR3 is TGTGCCAGCAGCGTAATGGCAGGGTCCTACGAGCAGTACGTC. Protein sequence: CASSVMAGSYEQYV.

This chain uses TRBV27 with TRBJ1-3; perhaps TRBD1 as D (5 bases). Germline V gives CDR1 MNHEY, CDR2 SMNVEV (reference sequence). The CDR3 loop spans 16 amino acids. V gave up 4 bases and J gave up 0 bases, with 13 bases separating them. The CDR3 loop is CASSSSGQGSGNTIYF. CDR3 sequence (DNA): TGTGCCAGCAGTTCCTCTGGTCAGGGCTCTGGAAACACCATATATTTT.

The chain recombines TRBV2 with TRBJ2-3; tentatively, D is TRBD1 (6 bases). Per the germline V gene, CDR1 is SNHLY and CDR2 is FYNNEI. Trimming removed 5 bases from V and 6 bases from J, with 15 bases in between. The CDR3 consists of 14 residues. The DNA for the CDR3 is TGTGCCAGCAGTATCCAGGGGCCCTGGGATACGCAGTATTTT. Translated: CASSIQGPWDTQYF.

This clone was seen a handful of times. The V call is TRBV2, the J call TRBJ2-3; TRBD1 aligns across 8 bases. The CDR3 consists of 14 residues. The germline V gene has CDR1 SNHLY and CDR2 FYNNEI. After removal of 3 bases from V and 2 bases from J, the junction contained 1 base not matched to a gene. The CDR3 here is CASSEGQATDTQYF. CDR3 DNA sequence: TGTGCCAGCAGTGAGGGACAGGCCACAGATACGCAGTATTTT.

As DNA, the CDR3 is TGTGCCAGCAGCCCTGCGGGCACAGATACGCAGTATTTT. Translated, it gives CASSPAGTDTQYF. The genes are TRBV7-2 and TRBJ2-3; D is ambiguous. The germline V gene encodes CDR1 SGHTA and CDR2 FQGNSA. The V end lost 5 bases, the J end lost 1 base, and 7 bases lay between the germline ends. This CDR3 region has 13 residues.

This chain uses TRBV27 with TRBJ2-6; 7 bases match TRBD2. V gave up 5 bases and J gave up 2 bases; unmatched junction bases: 15. Germline CDR1 and CDR2: MNHEY and SMNVEV (reference sequence). The CDR3 consists of 19 residues. In DNA form, the CDR3 reads TGTGCCAGCAGTACTACCGGGACTACAAACTCGGCTGGGGCCAACGTCCTGACTTTC. Translated, it gives CASSTTGTTNSAGANVLTF.

The rearrangement uses TRBV28 and TRBJ1-4; D may be TRBD1 (6 bases). The germline gives CDR1 MDHEN, CDR2 SYDVKM. Trimming shortened V by 1 base and J by 8 bases, and 14 bases separated the two germline ends. The CDR3 extends over 15 amino acids. The CDR3 DNA reads as TGTGCCAGCAGTTTATATACGGGACAAAGGGAAAAACTGTTTTTT. Protein sequence: CASSLYTGQREKLFF.

The chain has TRBV7-2 and TRBJ2-1; 8 nucleotides align to TRBD1. CDR3 length: 19 amino acids. Germline CDR1 reads SGHTA; CDR2 reads FQGNSA. The J segment lost 0 bases and the V segment lost 4 bases, leaving 14 bases of the junction unmatched. The DNA for the CDR3 is TGTGCCAGCAGCTCCCCTCGCCAGGGGGCATTAAGCTCCTACAATGAGCAGTTCTTC. Translation gives CASSSPRQGALSSYNEQFF.

V and J are TRBV30 and TRBJ1-2; D gene ambiguous. The CDR3 is 11 residues long. V shed 5 bases and J shed 4 bases, with 8 bases lying between them. Germline CDR1 is GTSNPN and CDR2 is SVGIG (reference sequence). CDR3 coding DNA: TGTGCCTGGGAGGATGGCTATGGCTACACCTTC. Amino acid sequence: CAWEDGYGYTF.

V usage is TRBV7-2 and J usage is TRBJ2-3, with TRBD2 identical over 7 bases. The CDR3 spans 12 residues. CDR1 SGHTA and CDR2 FQGNSA come from the germline V gene. The J segment lost 10 bases and the V segment lost 5 bases, leaving 6 bases of the junction unmatched. CDR3 nucleotide sequence: TGTGCCAGCAGCGGCGCGGGGGTTTCGCAGTATTTT. Translating it yields CASSGAGVSQYF.

V is TRBV19 and J is TRBJ2-1, with TRBD2 matching 7 bases. Trimming took 4 bases from V and 4 from J; bases not matched to a gene: 7. From germline, CDR1 is LNHDA and CDR2 SQIVND (reference sequence). The CDR3 loop spans 15 amino acids. Here the CDR3 DNA reads TGTGCCAGTAGTACCTCCGGGACTATATACAATGAGCAGTTCTTC. This codes for CASSTSGTIYNEQFF.

This sequence joins TRBV7-9 and TRBJ2-2; 7 positions agree with TRBD2. The junction had 10 bases not matched to a gene; V was cut back by 2 bases and J by 4 bases. Looked up from germline, CDR1 is SEHNR and CDR2 is FQNEAQ (reference sequence). CDR3 length equals 17 residues. CDR3 residues: CASSLLGDYYLTGELFF. CDR3 sequence (DNA): TGTGCCAGCAGCTTACTAGGGGACTATTATCTCACCGGGGAGCTGTTTTTT.

V gene TRBV6-1 combines with J gene TRBJ2-7, with 7 bases aligning to TRBD2. This CDR3 is built from 16 residues. CDR1 is MNHNS and CDR2 is SASEGT in the germline V gene. After removal of 4 bases from V and 2 bases from J, the junction contained 11 bases not matched to a gene. CDR3 protein: CASSASPLGGTYEQYF. The CDR3 DNA sequence: TGTGCCAGCAGTGCATCCCCTCTGGGAGGGACCTACGAGCAGTACTTC.

A few counts support this clone. The V call is TRBV6-1, the J call TRBJ1-2, with a weak D call TRBD1 (6 bases). Germline assignment: CDR1 MNHNS and CDR2 SASEGT. The V gene lost 5 bases and the J gene lost 3 bases, with 10 bases spanning the gap. CDR3 length: 13 amino acids. CDR3: CASSIGGYYGYTF. The CDR3 DNA reads as TGTGCCAGCAGTATAGGGGGATACTATGGCTACACCTTC.

The chain couples TRBV11-2 to TRBJ1-4, with a weak D call TRBD1 (5 bases). The CDR3 covers 16 residues. V was trimmed by 0 bases and J by 5 bases, leaving 13 bases between them. Germline V gene data show CDR1 as SGHAT and CDR2 as FQNNGV. The CDR3 is CASSLDLGGSNEKLFF. As DNA, the CDR3 is TGTGCCAGCAGCTTAGATCTTGGGGGGTCGAATGAAAAACTGTTTTTT. Together with reference TRBV11-2 and TRBJ1-4, the CDR3 gives the full variable domain: EAGVAQSPRYKIIEKRQSVAFWCNPISGHATLYWYQQILGQGPKLLIQFQNNGVVDDSQLPKDRFSAERLKGVDSTLKIQPAKLEDSAVYLCASSLDLGGSNEKLFFGSGTQLSVL.

V gene TRBV10-3 combines with J gene TRBJ2-7; D gene ambiguous. V lost 2 bases to trimming and J lost 2 bases, with 10 bases between them. The CDR3 totals 14 residues. CDR1 ENHRY and CDR2 SYGVKD come from the germline V gene. The CDR3 loop reads CAISETDTPYEQYF. In DNA, the CDR3 is TGTGCCATCAGTGAGACAGATACTCCCTACGAGCAGTACTTC.

The chain recombines TRBV5-6 with TRBJ2-5, with D possibly TRBD1 on 6 matching bases. The J call may be wrong; the DNA end is better matched by TRBJ2-7. From germline, CDR1 is SGHDT and CDR2 YYEEEE. The CDR3 loop spans 16 amino acids. This CDR3 reads CASSLRTVRTRYEQYF. CDR3 nucleotides: TGTGCCAGCAGCTTGAGGACAGTAAGGACAAGATACGAGCAGTACTTC.